These 28 T cell receptor beta chains were all obtained from the same sample, sequenced in a study of cytomegalovirus exposure and HLA in healthy donors. The PCR employed 60 Vbeta primers together with 13 Jbeta primers. Measured with immunoSEQ multiplex PCR; TCRdb has only the in-frame clones, and not every one. The table lists around 120,000 clones. Sequenced sample: PBMCs. All receptors come from a man aged 18 to 30 in good health and CMV-seronegative.

This sequence joins TRBV28 and TRBJ1-4; D is unclear. Germline V gene lookup returns CDR1 MDHEN and CDR2 SYDVKM. Trimming left V 6 bases short and J 3 bases short, with 11 bases between. CDR3 size: 14 residues. The CDR3 DNA follows: TGTGCCAGCAGCCCTTCCACTCCTAATGAAAAACTGTTTTTT. Protein sequence: CASSPSTPNEKLFF.

The gene calls are TRBV11-2 and TRBJ2-1, with 9 bases that match TRBD2. This CDR3 has 17 residues. Germline CDR1 SGHAT, CDR2 FQNNGV. With 1 base clipped from V and 7 bases from J, the junction kept 11 bases outside the gene matches. Here the CDR3 reads CASSLGRLAGISNEQFF. CDR3 nucleotide sequence: TGTGCCAGCAGCTTAGGTAGGCTAGCGGGGATTTCTAATGAGCAGTTCTTC.

The chain employs TRBV2 and TRBJ1-2; TRBD1 is a possible D gene (6 bases). Trimming pared 3 bases from V and 4 bases from J, leaving 15 bases between. The germline V gene has CDR1 SNHLY and CDR2 FYNNEI. CDR3 length: 15 amino acids. The CDR3 sequence is CASSDITGLGYGYTF. CDR3 nucleotides: TGTGCCAGCAGTGATATTACAGGGCTTGGCTATGGCTACACCTTC.

The chain employs TRBV28 and TRBJ2-5; TRBD1 aligns across 8 bases. CDR1 and CDR2 from the germline V gene are MDHEN and SYDVKM. After removal of 6 bases from V and 5 bases from J, the junction contained 17 bases not matched to a gene. The CDR3 totals 17 residues. The DNA of the CDR3 is TGTGCCAGCAGAACCGACAGGGGAAGGGGCGATCGGGAGACCCAGTACTTC. Protein product: CASRTDRGRGDRETQYF.

The chain employs TRBV5-1 and TRBJ1-1, with TRBD1 identical over 9 bases. Germline values: CDR1 SGHRS, CDR2 YFSETQ. V trimming: 0 bases; J trimming: 3 bases; junction bases outside the gene matches: 6. The CDR3 is 16 residues long. CDR3 in DNA: TGCGCCAGCAGCTTGGAGGGACAGGGCGTAGACACTGAAGCTTTCTTT. Protein product: CASSLEGQGVDTEAFF.

The V gene is TRBV28, the J gene TRBJ1-4; unclear D gene. Trimming cost V 10 bases and J 4 bases, with 7 bases left between them. The CDR3 loop spans 11 amino acids. Germline CDR1 and CDR2: MDHEN and SYDVKM. The CDR3 nucleotides read TGTGCCACCGGAGTTAATGAAAAACTGTTTTTT. The encoded protein is CATGVNEKLFF. The whole variable domain, remainder taken from reference TRBV28 and TRBJ1-4, is DVKVTQSSRYLVKRTGEKVFLECVQDMDHENMFWYRQDPGLGLRLIYFSYDVKMKEKGDIPEGYSVSREKKERFSLILESASTNQTSMYLCATGVNEKLFFGSGTQLSVL.

The chain couples TRBV6-1 to TRBJ1-5; possibly TRBD1 for D (5 bases). Germline values: CDR1 MNHNS, CDR2 SASEGT. This CDR3 comprises 17 residues. V shed 2 bases and J shed 1 base, with 15 bases lying between them. The CDR3 sequence: CASSEPGGGMSNQPQHF. The CDR3, as DNA: TGTGCCAGCAGTGAACCTGGTGGGGGGATGAGCAATCAGCCCCAGCATTTT.

This sequence joins TRBV7-2 and TRBJ2-3; no clear D gene. CDR1 is SGHTA and CDR2 is FQGNSA in the germline V gene. The length of the CDR3 is 13 residues. V was cut by 6 bases and J by 4 bases, with 11 bases left in between. Here the CDR3 reads CASRAHVADTQYF. The CDR3, as DNA: TGTGCCAGCAGGGCCCATGTTGCAGATACGCAGTATTTT.

V gene TRBV5-1 combines with J gene TRBJ1-3; no clear D gene. This CDR3 is 15 amino acids long. Between the trimmed V and J ends, which lost 3 bases and 0 bases, there was a span of 10 bases. Germline CDR1 is SGHRS and CDR2 is YFSETQ. The CDR3 DNA sequence: TGCGCCAGCAGCTCTACCGGGAGCTCTGGAAACACCATATATTTT. The encoded protein is CASSSTGSSGNTIYF.

V usage is TRBV9 and J usage is TRBJ2-5; a weak D match, TRBD2 (7 bases). This CDR3 comprises 14 residues. Deletions cut 4 bases from V and 7 bases from J, with 17 bases between. In germline, CDR1 is SGDLS, CDR2 YYNGEE. The CDR3 nucleotides read TGTGCCAGCAGCCAAGGGGGAGGGAGGGGGACCCAGTACTTC. It encodes CASSQGGGRGTQYF.

The chain employs TRBV5-1 and TRBJ1-2, with 8 bases aligning to TRBD1. V shed 0 bases and J 8 bases; nucleotides not matched to a gene: 3. This CDR3 region has 13 residues. The germline gives CDR1 SGHRS, CDR2 YFSETQ. The CDR3 region is CASSLARTGGYTF. CDR3 nucleotides: TGCGCCAGCAGCTTGGCACGGACAGGGGGCTACACCTTC.

The rearrangement links TRBV6-5 to TRBJ1-1, with a possible D match to TRBD1 (5 bases). Trimming took 5 bases from V and 5 from J, leaving 12 bases between them. This CDR3 contains 13 residues. CDR1 is MNHEY, CDR2 SVGAGI, per germline. CDR3 amino acids: CASSSGGWTEAFF. In DNA, the CDR3 is TGTGCCAGCAGTAGCGGGGGTTGGACTGAAGCTTTCTTT.

This chain connects TRBV5-1 to TRBJ1-2; tentative D call: TRBD1 (6 bases). V was pared by 4 bases and J by 5 bases, with 18 bases between. CDR1 SGHRS and CDR2 YFSETQ come from the germline V gene. The CDR3 runs 15 residues. CDR3 loop: CASSQRGGALYGYTF. For the CDR3, the DNA is TGCGCCAGCAGCCAGCGGGGGGGGGCCCTATATGGCTACACCTTC.

The CDR3 protein is CASSFEQLNQPQHF. In DNA form, the CDR3 reads TGTGCCAGCAGTTTCGAACAGCTCAATCAGCCCCAGCATTTT. The chain couples TRBV28 to TRBJ1-5; D is unresolved. The CDR3 contains 14 residues. From germline, CDR1 is MDHEN and CDR2 SYDVKM. Trimming cost V 3 bases and J 3 bases, with 9 bases left between them.

The chain couples TRBV30 to TRBJ1-2, with TRBD1 matching 12 bases. V lost 5 bases to trimming and J lost 7 bases; unmatched junction nucleotides: 11. CDR1 is GTSNPN, CDR2 SVGIG, per germline (reference sequence). The CDR3 length is 15 residues. Here the CDR3 DNA reads TGTGCCTGGGACCTCATGGGACAGGGGGCGCGTGGCTACACCTTC. This gives the protein CAWDLMGQGARGYTF.

This chain joins TRBV7-6 and TRBJ1-3; no clear D. V lost 5 bases to trimming and J lost 7 bases, with 18 bases between them. Germline V CDR1 and CDR2: SGHVS, FNYEAQ. CDR3 size: 15 residues. The CDR3 loop reads CASSLRGQNLNTIYF. CDR3 coding DNA: TGTGCCAGCAGCCTCCGCGGCCAGAACCTTAACACCATATATTTT.

The chain uses TRBV11-3 and TRBJ2-7; 7 bases are a match to TRBD2. Germline values: CDR1 SGHNT, CDR2 YENEEA. V trimming: 4 bases; J trimming: 7 bases; junction bases outside the gene matches: 7. The CDR3 has 13 amino acids. The CDR3 here is CASSSRGVAEQYF. The CDR3 region has the DNA TGTGCCAGCAGCTCCCGGGGGGTAGCGGAGCAGTACTTC.

The rearrangement joins TRBV7-9 to TRBJ2-7; possibly TRBD2 for D (5 bases). V lost 5 bases and J 0 bases, leaving 14 bases between the germline ends. The CDR3 spans 15 residues. CDR1 is SEHNR and CDR2 is FQNEAQ in the germline V gene (reference sequence). This chain's CDR3 is CASSQLPGFSYEQYF. The DNA of the CDR3 is TGTGCCAGCAGCCAGTTACCGGGATTCTCCTACGAGCAGTACTTC.

The chain links TRBV5-4 to TRBJ1-1; 7 bases match TRBD1. Germline trimming cut 6 bases from V and 4 bases from J; bases unmatched to any gene: 9. CDR1 SGHNT and CDR2 YYREEE come from the germline V gene (reference sequence). The CDR3 is 14 residues long. Written as DNA, the CDR3 is TGTGCCAGCACCCTTAGGGCAGGGGGCACTGAAGCTTTCTTT. Its translation: CASTLRAGGTEAFF.

The DNA of the CDR3 is TGCGCCAGCAGCTTGTCCGGGACAGGGACATCTGGGGCCAACGTCCTGACTTTC. It specifies CASSLSGTGTSGANVLTF. The chain has TRBV5-1 and TRBJ2-6; 9 bases fit TRBD1. Germline trimming cut 1 base from V and 1 base from J; bases unmatched to any gene: 6. This CDR3 is built from 18 residues. Germline V gene sequence: CDR1 SGHRS, CDR2 YFSETQ.

The chain couples TRBV4-1 to TRBJ2-2, with 7 bases identical to TRBD1. J was trimmed by 3 bases and V by 4 bases; bases with no gene match: 11. CDR1 and CDR2 (germline): MGHRA, YSYEKL. The CDR3 is 17 amino acids. CDR3 residues: CASSRVRDRADTGELFF. CDR3 DNA sequence: TGCGCCAGCAGCCGAGTTAGAGACAGGGCCGACACCGGGGAGCTGTTTTTT.

Concerning this clone: The germline gene is not matched at one end of the junction; a read error may be the cause. The rearrangement uses TRBV10-1 and TRBJ2-2; D perhaps matches TRBD2 (5 bases). There are 14 residues in the CDR3. CDR1 and CDR2 from the germline V gene are WNHNN and SYGVQD (reference sequence). The CDR3 loop reads CASSDPGVTGELLF. CDR3 nucleotides: TGCGCCAGCAGTGACCCCGGGGTTACCGGGGAGCTGCTTTTT.

The rearrangement joins TRBV6-1 to TRBJ1-1; D perhaps matches TRBD1 (5 bases). The CDR3 extends over 14 amino acids. Between the trimmed V and J ends, which lost 10 bases and 1 base, there was a span of 16 bases. CDR1 and CDR2 (germline): MNHNS, SASEGT. This chain's CDR3 is CATFGGTENTEAFF. The CDR3 nucleotides are TGTGCCACCTTTGGGGGGACGGAGAACACTGAAGCTTTCTTT.

This rearrangement joins TRBV7-9 to TRBJ2-1; 8 bases are a match to TRBD2. The CDR3 has 17 residues. From germline, CDR1 is SEHNR and CDR2 FQNEAQ (reference sequence). Trimming cost V 2 bases and J 7 bases; bases outside gene matches: 13. The CDR3 DNA follows: TGTGCCAGCAGCTTATATAGGACTAGCAATGAAAGGAATGAGCAGTTCTTC. Amino acid sequence: CASSLYRTSNERNEQFF.

V is TRBV5-1 and J is TRBJ1-1; no clear D gene. This CDR3 region has 16 residues. The V end lost 1 base, the J end lost 2 bases, and 15 bases lay between the germline ends. Germline V gene lookup returns CDR1 SGHRS and CDR2 YFSETQ. CDR3 sequence: CASSLFGAGGNTEAFF. In DNA, the CDR3 is TGCGCCAGCAGCTTGTTTGGCGCCGGAGGTAACACTGAAGCTTTCTTT. Using reference TRBV5-1 and TRBJ1-1 for the parts outside the CDR3, the full variable domain is KAGVTQTPRYLIKTRGQQVTLSCSPISGHRSVSWYQQTPGQGLQFLFEYFSETQRNKGNFPGRFSGRQFSNSRSEMNVSTLELGDSALYLCASSLFGAGGNTEAFFGQGTRLTVV.

The V gene is TRBV7-6, the J gene TRBJ2-1; tentative D call: TRBD1 (6 bases). The CDR3 is 16 amino acids. Trimming removed 1 base at V and 0 bases at J, with 10 bases between. CDR1 SGHVS and CDR2 FNYEAQ come from the germline V gene. The CDR3 loop reads CASSLGGGVSYNEQFF. CDR3 nucleotide sequence: TGTGCCAGCAGCTTAGGAGGGGGTGTCTCCTACAATGAGCAGTTCTTC.

The rearrangement joins TRBV28 to TRBJ1-2; 9 bases are shared with TRBD1. The CDR3 contains 15 residues. Germline CDR1 reads MDHEN; CDR2 reads SYDVKM. J was trimmed by 5 bases and V by 3 bases; bases with no gene match: 7. CDR3 coding DNA: TGTGCCAGCAGTTTCCCACAGGGGGCGGGGTATGGCTACACCTTC. Translation: CASSFPQGAGYGYTF.

The chain employs TRBV28 and TRBJ1-4; 10 bases align to TRBD1. Germline-derived CDR1 and CDR2 are MDHEN and SYDVKM. The CDR3 runs to 16 residues. V dropped 6 bases and J dropped 2; count of bases not matched to a gene: 6. The DNA of the CDR3 is TGTGCCAGCAGCCCGGGACAGGGGTTCACTAATGAAAAACTGTTTTTT. Translating gives CASSPGQGFTNEKLFF.